The sequence of this T cell receptor (beta chain) was determined in a study of blood T cell repertoires in COVID-19. Some clones are missing from TCRdb's copy, which holds only in-frame ones; the method was immunoSEQ multiplex PCR. The sample records 220,000 or so clones, 86% being singletons. J gave up 2 bases and V 2 bases, and 8 bases lay outside the gene matches. CDR3 length equals 17 residues. Germline V gene data show CDR1 as MNHEY and CDR2 as SMNVEV (reference sequence). This sequence joins TRBV27 and TRBJ2-4, with 8 bases that match TRBD2. This receptor was identified in a woman between 50 and 59 years old with COVID-19, enrolled during active disease. Sequenced input: peripheral blood. The CDR3 DNA reads as TGTGCCAGCAGTTTACGCGGGGGGCCCTTCACCAAAAACATTCAGTACTTC. This encodes CASSLRGGPFTKNIQYF.